This T cell receptor beta chain was found in a study of T cell responses to AZD1222 COVID-19 vaccine. Some clones are missing from TCRdb's copy, which holds only in-frame ones; the method was immunoSEQ multiplex PCR. The sample records about 180,000 clones, 90% to 95% being singletons. In regard to this clone: Its specificity is unknown.

Trimming pared 5 bases from V and 2 bases from J, leaving 13 bases between. This CDR3 spans 14 amino acids. The germline V gene encodes CDR1 MDHEN and CDR2 SYDVKM. Study-wide results and caveats: The breadth and depth of Spike-specific TCRs increased once two AZD1222 doses had been given. Possibly, clonal diversity was underestimated; donors were largely white British and included more females. Of the AZD1222 recipients, only five or six were seropositive at baseline.

The sequence came from an adult who received the MenACWY meningococcal vaccine as a control. The starting material was peripheral blood, obtained 28 days after the second dose of the MenACWY control vaccine. The chain employs TRBV28 and TRBJ2-7, with D tentatively TRBD1 (6 bases). CDR3 bases: TGTGCCAGCAGTGTACAGGGTATAACCTACGAGCAGTACTTC. It yields the protein CASSVQGITYEQYF.